The sequence of this T cell receptor (beta chain) was determined in a study of cytomegalovirus exposure and HLA in healthy donors. CDR3 length: 16 amino acids. The V gene's germline CDR1 is LNHDA and CDR2 SQIVND (reference sequence). V was clipped by 7 bases and J by 9 bases; unmatched bases: 15. With 60 Vbeta and 13 Jbeta primers, the PCR was carried out. This table comes from immunoSEQ multiplex PCR, and its TCRdb copy is limited to in-frame clones, with some not included. The table includes roughly 100,000 clones, nearly 80% detected once. The sequence was obtained from a man aged 25 to 40 in good health and CMV-seronegative. The chain links TRBV19 to TRBJ2-1; the match to TRBD1 covers 10 bases. Sequencing input: PBMCs. In DNA form, the CDR3 reads TGTGCCAGTAATCCCTTGACAGGGGGCGTGGGGGTTGAGCAGTTCTTC. Its translation is CASNPLTGGVGVEQFF.